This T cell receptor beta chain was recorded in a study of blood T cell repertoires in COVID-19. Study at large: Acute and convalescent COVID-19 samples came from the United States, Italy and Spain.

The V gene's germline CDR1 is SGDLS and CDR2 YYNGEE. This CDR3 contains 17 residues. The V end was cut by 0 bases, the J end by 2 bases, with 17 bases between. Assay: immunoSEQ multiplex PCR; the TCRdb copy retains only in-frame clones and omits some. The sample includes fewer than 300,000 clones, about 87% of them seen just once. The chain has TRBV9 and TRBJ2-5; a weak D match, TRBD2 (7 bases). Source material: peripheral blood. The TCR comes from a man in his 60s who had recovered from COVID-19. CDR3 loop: CASSVAGGPLGQETQYF. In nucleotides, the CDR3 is TGTGCCAGCAGCGTAGCGGGGGGCCCCCTGGGGCAAGAGACCCAGTACTTC.